The 27 T cell receptor beta chains reported below all come from one sample, sequenced in a study of patients with pleural tuberculosis. TCRdb recomputed calls from the reads with MiXCR, one row per CDR3 protein. The table includes approximately 53,000 distinct CDR3 sequences, approximately 7.5% detected once. Source of these receptors: a human donor with pleural tuberculosis.

This clonotype came up many times. This chain connects TRBV28 to TRBJ2-7; no clear D gene. This CDR3 comprises 14 residues. V shed 4 bases and J shed 0 bases, with 10 bases lying between them. Looked up from germline, CDR1 is MDHEN and CDR2 is SYDVKM. The CDR3 here is CASSSPPSSYEQYF. CDR3 coding DNA: TGTGCCAGCAGTTCCCCCCCAAGCTCCTACGAGCAGTACTTC.

This clonotype was recorded at least ten times. The chain joins TRBV20-1 to TRBJ2-7; 10 bases are a match to TRBD1. Germline V gives CDR1 DFQATT, CDR2 SNEGSKA (reference sequence). Trimming took 0 bases from V and 3 from J; bases not matched to a gene: 2. The length of the CDR3 is 14 residues. The CDR3 here is CSARDWDRGYEQYF. CDR3 in DNA: TGCAGTGCTAGAGATTGGGACAGGGGCTACGAGCAGTACTTC.

The chain has TRBV19 and TRBJ2-1, with TRBD1 matching 8 bases. Germline-derived CDR1 and CDR2 are LNHDA and SQIVND (reference sequence). Losses at the gene ends were 6 bases for V and 2 bases for J; bases not matched to a gene: 6. The CDR3 totals 15 residues. The CDR3 DNA reads as TGTGCCAGTAGCACGACAGGGGTACCCTACAATGAGCAGTTCTTC. It yields the protein CASSTTGVPYNEQFF.

At least ten counts were recorded for this clonotype. The chain has TRBV12-3 or TRBV12-4 and TRBJ2-1; the match to TRBD2 covers 11 bases. Trimming cost V 5 bases and J 6 bases; bases outside gene matches: 6. This CDR3 is 15 amino acids long. Written as DNA, the CDR3 is TGTGCCAGCAGTCCCATAGCGGGAGGGCTCAATGAGCAGTTCTTC. Translation gives CASSPIAGGLNEQFF.

This clonotype was detected ten times or more. The chain carries TRBV20-1 and TRBJ2-5; 12 nucleotides match TRBD2. V was pared by 4 bases and J by 3 bases, with 3 bases of the junction left unmatched. The germline V gene has CDR1 DFQATT and CDR2 SNEGSKA (reference sequence). The length of the CDR3 is 14 residues. CDR3 bases: TGCAGTGCTATCCGGACTAGCGGGAAAGAGACCCAGTACTTC. This codes for CSAIRTSGKETQYF.

This clonotype was seen repeatedly, ten times or more. V gene TRBV20-1 combines with J gene TRBJ2-2, with TRBD2 identical over 8 bases. Per germline, CDR1 DFQATT and CDR2 SNEGSKA (reference sequence). The CDR3 extends over 16 amino acids. Germline trimming cut 5 bases from V and 5 bases from J; bases unmatched to any gene: 13. CDR3 protein: CSAPKPGLVGTGELFF. As DNA, the CDR3 is TGCAGTGCTCCTAAACCGGGACTAGTAGGGACCGGGGAGCTGTTTTTT.

With respect to this clonotype: A much larger clonotype is one base distant, so this may be a read error. V is TRBV18 and J is TRBJ2-3; 8 bases align to TRBD1. This CDR3 has 14 residues. CDR1 is KGHSH and CDR2 is LQKENI in the germline V gene. CDR3 loop: CACSPTGVEDTQYF. The CDR3 DNA reads TGTGCCTGCTCACCGACAGGGGTTGAAGATACGCAGTATTTT.

This clonotype was counted ten times or more. The V gene is TRBV12-3 or TRBV12-4, the J gene TRBJ1-2; D uncertain. The V end lost 5 bases, the J end lost 6 bases, and 16 bases lay between the germline ends. This CDR3 comprises 14 residues. CDR3 DNA sequence: TGTGCCAGCAGTCGCGTTAGAGGTACCCATGGCTACACCTTC. It translates to CASSRVRGTHGYTF.

This clonotype was counted ten times or more. The chain carries TRBV2 and TRBJ2-7; 9 bases line up with TRBD2. This CDR3 spans 17 amino acids. J gave up 1 base and V 1 base, and 8 bases lay outside the gene matches. The germline V gene encodes CDR1 SNHLY and CDR2 FYNNEI. CDR3: CASSEEAGGDRSYEQYV. CDR3 DNA: TGTGCCAGCAGTGAAGAGGCGGGAGGGGACCGGTCCTACGAGCAGTACGTC.

This clonotype was found a few times. This chain uses TRBV5-4 with TRBJ2-1, with D perhaps TRBD1 (5 bases). CDR3 length: 15 residues. Trimming left V 1 base short and J 2 bases short, with 10 bases between. CDR1 is SGHNT and CDR2 is YYREEE in the germline V gene (reference sequence). DNA for the CDR3: TGTGCCAGCAGCTTGAAGGGGATGCCCTACAATGAGCAGTTCTTC. It yields the protein CASSLKGMPYNEQFF.

This clonotype was counted only a few times. This CDR3 is CASSYDQETQYF. The CDR3 DNA is TGTGCCAGCAGCTACGACCAAGAGACCCAGTACTTC. V and J are TRBV4-2 and TRBJ2-5, with D unclear. The CDR3 is 12 amino acids. The germline V gene encodes CDR1 LGHNA and CDR2 YNFKEQ. V lost 5 bases and J lost 0, with 4 bases in between.

This clonotype occurred many times. The rearrangement uses TRBV29-1 and TRBJ1-2; D ambiguous. V gave up 3 bases and J gave up 3 bases, with 5 bases separating them. The CDR3 spans 11 residues. The germline V gene encodes CDR1 SQVTM and CDR2 ANQGSEA. The CDR3 DNA sequence: TGCAGCGTTGAGCGGGACTATGGCTACACCTTC. Protein sequence: CSVERDYGYTF.

The rearrangement links TRBV28 to TRBJ2-5; no clear D. Germline-derived CDR1 and CDR2 are MDHEN and SYDVKM. CDR3 length: 15 amino acids. V was shortened by 5 bases and J by 1 base, with 14 bases between the two germline ends. The CDR3 bases are TGTGCCAGCAGTCCGCGCGACACCTTCCAAGAGACCCAGTACTTC. It is translated as CASSPRDTFQETQYF.

About this clonotype: A junction boundary mismatches the germline segment, possibly from a read error. The rearrangement links TRBV20-1 to TRBJ1-3; possible D gene TRBD1, 5 bases. The CDR3 has 17 amino acids. Germline V CDR1 and CDR2: DFQATT, SNEGSKA (reference sequence). This CDR3 reads CSARDLWRQFSGNTIYF. Written as DNA, the CDR3 is TGCAGTGCTAGGGACCTCTGGAGACAGTTCTCTGGAAACACCATATACTTT.

There are many counts of this clonotype. The CDR3 bases are TGTGCCAGCAGCTTAGTAGTGCCCCGGCGGCGACCGAACACTGAAGCTTTCTTT. It yields the protein CASSLVVPRRRPNTEAFF. The chain carries TRBV11-1 and TRBJ1-1; D remains unclear. V was clipped by 1 base and J by 1 base, with 19 bases between them. This CDR3 spans 18 amino acids. The germline V gene encodes CDR1 SGHAT and CDR2 FQDESV (reference sequence). Looking up the rest from reference TRBV11-1 and TRBJ1-1 gives the full variable domain: EAEVAQSPRYKITEKSQAVAFWCDPISGHATLYWYRQILGQGPELLVQFQDESVVDDSQLPKDRFSAERLKGVDSTLKIQPAELGDSAMYLCASSLVVPRRRPNTEAFFGQGTRLTVV.

This clonotype was detected many times. CDR3 DNA: TGTGCCAGCAGTTTATTTCGCGAGCAGTACTTC. Translating it yields CASSLFREQYF. The rearrangement joins TRBV28 to TRBJ2-7; D not resolved. This CDR3 region has 11 residues. Germline CDR1 MDHEN, CDR2 SYDVKM. Deletions cut 1 base from V and 6 bases from J, with 4 bases between.

This clonotype was counted ten times or more. This CDR3 is CASSLGHNNEQFF. The CDR3 DNA reads TGTGCCAGCAGCTTAGGACATAACAATGAGCAGTTCTTC. V and J are TRBV11-2 and TRBJ2-1; D remains ambiguous. CDR1 is SGHAT and CDR2 is FQNNGV in the germline V gene. V was cut by 1 base and J by 5 bases, with 6 bases left in between. This CDR3 region has 13 residues.

This clonotype appeared many times. The chain carries TRBV18 and TRBJ1-6; a weak D match, TRBD1 (6 bases). CDR3 length: 15 residues. Germline loops: CDR1 KGHSH, CDR2 LQKENI. Trimming cost V 2 bases and J 7 bases, with 12 bases left between them. The CDR3 region is CASSPEETGNSPLHF. The CDR3 nucleotides are TGTGCCAGCTCACCAGAGGAGACAGGCAATTCACCCCTCCACTTT.

This clonotype occurred many times. The chain links TRBV12-3 or TRBV12-4 to TRBJ1-3; no clear D. CDR3 size: 13 residues. V was cut by 3 bases and J by 4 bases, with 7 bases left in between. CDR3 nucleotide sequence: TGTGCCAGCAGTTTGGAGTTCGGAAACACCATATATTTT. Its protein is CASSLEFGNTIYF.

Concerning this clonotype itself: This could be a read error, since a much larger clone is one nucleotide away. Because it lacks the conserved phenylalanine or tryptophan at the end, this CDR3 is likely a read error. The chain couples TRBV19 to TRBJ1-2, with D uncertain. The germline V gene encodes CDR1 LNHDA and CDR2 SQIVND (reference sequence). The ends were cut back, 0 bases at V and 2 bases at J, with 4 bases in the middle. This CDR3 is built from 13 residues. In DNA form, the CDR3 reads TGTGCCAGTAGTATAGACTGGAACTATGGCTACACCTCC. It is translated as CASSIDWNYGYTS.

This clonotype was counted at least ten times. The V call is TRBV20-1, the J call TRBJ2-7; 8 positions agree with TRBD2. Germline CDR1 and CDR2: DFQATT and SNEGSKA (reference sequence). V gave up 0 bases and J gave up 3 bases; unmatched junction bases: 10. CDR3 length: 16 amino acids. The CDR3 region is CSARDGWTSYLYEQYF. CDR3 nucleotide sequence: TGCAGTGCTAGAGATGGTTGGACTAGCTACCTCTACGAGCAGTACTTC.

Many counts were recorded for this clonotype. This chain links TRBV4-1 with TRBJ2-5; D call uncertain. The germline CDR1 and CDR2 sequences are MGHRA and YSYEKL. V was trimmed by 4 bases and J by 2 bases, leaving 11 bases between them. CDR3 length equals 14 residues. The CDR3 region has the DNA TGCGCCAGCAGCCCCAACCCAGGACAAGAGACCCAGTACTTC. Translated: CASSPNPGQETQYF.

There are many counts of this clonotype. The V and J genes are TRBV10-3 and TRBJ1-1; D might be TRBD1 (5 bases). The length of the CDR3 is 14 residues. V was pared by 2 bases and J by 0 bases, with 7 bases between. In germline, CDR1 is ENHRY, CDR2 SYGVKD. The CDR3 DNA sequence: TGTGCCATCAGTGAGCAGGGCATGAACACTGAAGCTTTCTTT. This codes for CAISEQGMNTEAFF.

This clonotype was seen a few times. V and J are TRBV20-1 and TRBJ2-7, with 9 bases matching TRBD2. The CDR3 consists of 14 residues. The trim removed 0 bases at V and 2 bases at J, leaving 2 bases unmatched. CDR1 is DFQATT, CDR2 SNEGSKA, per germline (reference sequence). DNA of the CDR3: TGCAGTGCTAGAGAGCTAGCGGGAACCTACGAGCAGTACTTC. Its translation: CSARELAGTYEQYF.

This clonotype was found many times. The V call is TRBV20-1, the J call TRBJ1-2; the D gene is possibly TRBD1 (5 bases). The CDR3 has 13 residues. Germline CDR1 DFQATT, CDR2 SNEGSKA (reference sequence). V lost 6 bases to trimming and J lost 5 bases, with 16 bases between them. The CDR3 reads CSALGAPLYGYTF. The CDR3 DNA sequence: TGCAGTGCCCTCGGGGCCCCCCTTTATGGCTACACCTTC.

This clonotype was detected many times. The V and J genes are TRBV4-3 and TRBJ2-1; TRBD2 matches 7 bases. This CDR3 comprises 14 residues. After removal of 9 bases from V and 0 bases from J, the junction contained 5 bases not matched to a gene. Looked up from germline, CDR1 is LGHNA and CDR2 is YSLEER. CDR3 protein: CARGKRDSYNEQFF. The CDR3 DNA reads TGCGCCAGGGGAAAGCGGGACTCCTACAATGAGCAGTTCTTC.

The chain is built from TRBV5-4 and TRBJ1-1; no reliable D call. The CDR3 contains 13 residues. Per the germline V gene, CDR1 is SGHNT and CDR2 is YYREEE (reference sequence). V was clipped by 0 bases and J by 4 bases, with 7 bases between them. The CDR3 sequence is CASSLGEPTEAFF. CDR3 DNA: TGTGCCAGCAGCTTGGGAGAACCCACTGAAGCTTTCTTT. Looking up the rest from reference TRBV5-4 and TRBJ1-1 gives the full variable domain: ETGVTQSPTHLIKTRGQQVTLRCSSQSGHNTVSWYQQALGQGPQFIFQYYREEENGRGNFPPRFSGLQFPNYSSELNVNALELDDSALYLCASSLGEPTEAFFGQGTRLTVV.